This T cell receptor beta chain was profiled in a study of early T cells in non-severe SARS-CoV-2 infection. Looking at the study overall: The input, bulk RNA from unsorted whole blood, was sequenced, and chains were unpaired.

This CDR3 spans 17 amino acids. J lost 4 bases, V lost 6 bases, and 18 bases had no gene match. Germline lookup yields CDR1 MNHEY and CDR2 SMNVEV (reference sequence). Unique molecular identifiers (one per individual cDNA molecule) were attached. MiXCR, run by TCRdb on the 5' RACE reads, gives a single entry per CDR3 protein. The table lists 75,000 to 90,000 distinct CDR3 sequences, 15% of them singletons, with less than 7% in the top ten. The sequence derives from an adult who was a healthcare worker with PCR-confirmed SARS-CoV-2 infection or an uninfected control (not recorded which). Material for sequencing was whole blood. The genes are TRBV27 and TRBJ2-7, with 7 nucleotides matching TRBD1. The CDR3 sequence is CASSHTPGGLGVYEQYF. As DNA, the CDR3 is TGTGCCAGCAGCCATACCCCAGGGGGATTGGGGGTTTACGAGCAGTACTTC.